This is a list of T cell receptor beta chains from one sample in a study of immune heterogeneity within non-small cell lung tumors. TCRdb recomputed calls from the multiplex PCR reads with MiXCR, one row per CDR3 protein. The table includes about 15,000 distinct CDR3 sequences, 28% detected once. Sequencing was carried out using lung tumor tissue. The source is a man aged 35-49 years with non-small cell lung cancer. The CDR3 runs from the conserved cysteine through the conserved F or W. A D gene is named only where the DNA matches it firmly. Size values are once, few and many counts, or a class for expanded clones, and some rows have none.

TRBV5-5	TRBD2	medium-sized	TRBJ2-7	TGTGCCAGCAGCTTGCGGGGGGGCTACGAGCAGTACTTC	CASSLRGGYEQYF
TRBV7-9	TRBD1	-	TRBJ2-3	TGTGCCAGCAGCTCAGGGGGCGGACAAATGAATACGCAGTATTTT	CASSSGGGQMNTQYF
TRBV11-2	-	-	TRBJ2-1	TGTGCCAGCATCCCGCGCCCGAGCAATGAGCAGTTCTTC	CASIPRPSNEQFF
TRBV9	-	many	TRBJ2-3	TGTGCCAGCAGCGTAGGTGGCGGAAAAAGCACAGATACGCAGTATTTT	CASSVGGGKSTDTQYF
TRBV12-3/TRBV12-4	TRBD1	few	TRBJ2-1	TGTGCCAGCAGTACGGGACAGGCGCGCTACAATGAGCAGTTCTTC	CASSTGQARYNEQFF
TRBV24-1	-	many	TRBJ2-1	TGTGCCACCAGTGATCCCCGGAGAGGTAACAATGAGCAGTTCTTC	CATSDPRRGNNEQFF
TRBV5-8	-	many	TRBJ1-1	TGTGCCAGCAGCTTGGGTCATCCGAACACTGAAGCTTTCTTT	CASSLGHPNTEAFF
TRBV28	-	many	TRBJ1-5	TGTGCCAGCAGTCCATGGCGGGAGTTCGGCAATCAGCCCCAGCATTTT	CASSPWREFGNQPQHF
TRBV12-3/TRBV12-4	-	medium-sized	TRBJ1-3	TGTGCCAGCAGTTTAGGTCCTGGAAACACCATATATTTT	CASSLGPGNTIYF
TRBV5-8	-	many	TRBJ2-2	TGTGCCAGCAGCCCCGAAATTATCGGGGGTCATACCGGGGAGCTGTTTTTT	CASSPEIIGGHTGELFF
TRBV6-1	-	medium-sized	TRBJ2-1	TGTGCCAGCAGTACCCTCTTGGGGAATGAGCAGTTCTTC	CASSTLLGNEQFF
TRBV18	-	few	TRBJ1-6	TGTGCCAGCTCACCGCCACAGGGATCGGAATTTTCACCCCTCCACTTT	CASSPPQGSEFSPLHF
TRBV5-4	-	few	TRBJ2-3	TGTGCCAGCAGCTTGTCTCCTAGCGTGGCAGATACGCAGTATTTT	CASSLSPSVADTQYF
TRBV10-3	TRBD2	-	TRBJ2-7	TGTGCCATCGGTAGCGGGGAGCAGTACTTC	CAIGSGEQYF